One T cell receptor (beta chain) is described in this entry. Its specific antigen is unknown. Libraries were constructed by the immunoSEQ multiplex PCR assay. Adaptive Biotechnologies carried out the TCRbeta CDR3 sequencing. Per the authors' processing: Repertoire similarity was assessed using the Chao-modified Jaccard index and the median clonotype overlap from 200 random subsamples at equal sample size. Similarity analyses were performed using either productive nucleotide sequences or in silico-translated amino acid sequences. Hierarchical clustering with single linkage and t-SNE based on Chao-modified Jaccard distances were used to compare repertoires. After normalising for sample size, the researchers measured repertoire diversity with the Renyi index across a range of alpha values. TCRdb took over this immuneACCESS table, retaining in-frame rearrangements with V and J assigned. Such tables are incomplete; in checked studies, under half of the missing clones stem from an unresolved V gene, and the remainder is unexplained. The V and J calls and the clone size are those of that table, but D and trimming were determined from the DNA. This sample's records show approximately 9,500 clones. Just over 0.7% of the sample comes from the top ten.

The data originate from a study of synovial regulatory T cells in juvenile arthritis (dated by TCRdb to the mid-2010s). For context, the study as a whole: Of the sequenced patients, three were therapy-naive, one was treated with methotrexate plus infliximab, roughly six were treated with methotrexate, and one lacked treatment information. TCRbeta CDR3 repertoires of blood iaTreg cells, other blood Treg cells and synovial fluid Treg cells from matched patient samples were compared in the study. Effector T cell subsets were also sequenced in this cohort for comparisons, but the Treg dataset alone covers only blood and synovial fluid Treg cells. The TCR repertoire comparisons covered Treg and Teff subsets from roughly twelve JIA patients with active disease.

Overall study results and their limits: Synovial Treg cells shared more CDR3 sequences with iaTreg cells than with other blood Treg cells; Chao-Jaccard similarity confirmed closer relation. Compared with other blood Treg cells, blood iaTreg cells had lower TCR diversity, a finding consistent with antigen-driven expansion. Across patients, iaTreg TCR repertoires were largely private and overlapped partially with synovial Teff repertoires and blood CPL repertoires.

The donors for the TCR repertoire analysis were 11 juvenile idiopathic arthritis patients with active disease who had not reached inactive disease, of whom 3 were polyarticular and 8 were oligoarticular. The TCR-sequenced patients had a median age of approximately 11 years (range about 2.1-22.9) and median disease duration of roughly seven years (range 0.2-19.1). Samples for TCR repertoire analysis were collected at two centres in Italy. Peripheral blood mononuclear cells were separated using a Histopaque-1077 density gradient and frozen in roughly 90% FCS with about 10% DMSO. Sequencing input: Treg cells from blood. The cell subset or site label, read with the paper, signifies: remaining (HLA-DR-negative) circulating blood Treg cells. This receptor was obtained from a donor under 30 with juvenile idiopathic arthritis.

The CDR3 protein is CASSPTEGAYGYTF. This chain joins TRBV18 to TRBJ1-2; as DNA is missing, the TRBD1 call by TCRdb cannot be tested. The germline V gene sets CDR1 to KGHSH and CDR2 to LQKENI. The CDR3 covers 14 residues, taking in both the cysteine and the phenylalanine. DNA is not recorded here. Reference TRBV18 and TRBJ1-2 genes cover what lies past the CDR3, so the full variable domain is NAGVMQNPRHLVRRRGQEARLRCSPMKGHSHVYWYRQLPEEGLKFMVYLQKENIIDESGMPKERFSAEFPKEGPSILRIQQVVRGDSAAYFCASSPTEGAYGYTFGSGTRLTVV.